Sequencing of this T cell receptor (beta chain) was carried out in a study of human T cells and chemical hapten exposure. Across the study: Alopecia areata, totalis and universalis patients, mostly female, were included.

One entry per CDR3 protein, called by TCRdb with MiXCR from the RACE reads. The profile shows under 300,000 distinct CDR3 sequences, approximately 7.5% of them singletons. This clonotype was seen a few times. Unmatched junction bases numbered 5, after V lost 4 bases and J lost 1 base. Germline lookup yields CDR1 MGHDK and CDR2 SYGVNS. The CDR3 totals 18 residues. The time point is: pre-sensitization, week 0. Treatment given: therapeutic diphenylcyclopropenone sensitization with weekly scalp DPC. V gene TRBV25-1 combines with J gene TRBJ2-3, with 16 bases identical to TRBD2. The clonotype originates from a man younger than 35 with alopecia areata. Some clones in this sample may be carry-over from other donors' samples. The material was whole blood, obtained in connection with sensitization to the hapten diphenylcyclopropenone (DPC). The CDR3 loop reads CASSGGTSGGAGTDTQYF. CDR3 DNA sequence: TGTGCCAGCAGTGGCGGGACTAGCGGGGGGGCCGGCACAGATACGCAGTATTTT. Looking up the rest from reference TRBV25-1 and TRBJ2-3 gives the full variable domain: EADIYQTPRYLVIGTGKKITLECSQTMGHDKMYWYQQDPGMELHLIHYSYGVNSTEKGDLSSESTVSRIRTEHFPLTLESARPSHTSQYLCASSGGTSGGAGTDTQYFGPGTRLTVL.